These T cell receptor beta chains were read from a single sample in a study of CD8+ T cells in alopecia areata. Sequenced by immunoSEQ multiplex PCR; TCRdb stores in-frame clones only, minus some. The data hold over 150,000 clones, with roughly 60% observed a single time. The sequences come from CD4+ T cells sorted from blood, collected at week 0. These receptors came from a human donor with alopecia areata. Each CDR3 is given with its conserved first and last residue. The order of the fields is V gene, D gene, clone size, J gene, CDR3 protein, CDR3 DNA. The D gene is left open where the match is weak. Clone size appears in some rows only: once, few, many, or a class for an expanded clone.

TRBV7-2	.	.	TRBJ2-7	CASSPTAGPYEQYF	TGTGCCAGCAGCCCGACGGCAGGCCCCTACGAGCAGTACTTC
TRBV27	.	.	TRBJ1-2	CASSLQGGPPPYGYTF	TGTGCCAGCAGTTTACAGGGTGGCCCTCCACCTTATGGCTACACCTTC
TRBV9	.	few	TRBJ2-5	CASSALLGQETQYF	TGTGCCAGCAGCGCACTATTGGGCCAAGAGACCCAGTACTTC
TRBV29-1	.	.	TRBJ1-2	CSVESIDGLLEGYGYTF	TGCAGCGTTGAAAGCATCGATGGGCTCCTCGAAGGATATGGCTACACCTTC
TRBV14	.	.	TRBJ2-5	CASSLNLGTQYF	TGTGCCAGCAGCCTCAACTTGGGGACCCAGTACTTC
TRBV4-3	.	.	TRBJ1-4	CASSQEYNLGEKLFF	TGCGCCAGCAGCCAAGAGTACAACTTGGGAGAAAAACTGTTTTTT
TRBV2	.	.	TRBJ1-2	CASKTQTGMGGYTF	TGTGCCAGCAAAACGCAAACAGGGATGGGTGGCTACACCTTC
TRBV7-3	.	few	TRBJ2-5	CASSLLPGIEETQYF	TGTGCCAGCAGCTTACTCCCGGGGATAGAAGAGACCCAGTACTTC
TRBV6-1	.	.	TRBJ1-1	CASSPQALNTEAFF	TGTGCCAGCAGTCCACAGGCCCTGAACACTGAAGCTTTCTTT
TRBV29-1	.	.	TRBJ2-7	CSVTRFGIEQYF	TGCAGCGTAACCCGATTTGGGATCGAGCAGTACTTC
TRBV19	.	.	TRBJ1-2	CASSILANYGYTF	TGTGCCAGTAGTATATTGGCGAACTATGGCTACACCTTC
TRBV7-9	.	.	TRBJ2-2	CASSLSQSTELFF	TGTGCCAGCAGCTTATCCCAAAGTACGGAGCTGTTTTTT
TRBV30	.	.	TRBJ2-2	CAWSGSGNTGELFF	TGTGCCTGGAGTGGCAGCGGGAACACCGGGGAGCTGTTTTTT
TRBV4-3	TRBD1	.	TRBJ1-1	CASSQVPNRGLMEAFF	TGCGCCAGCAGCCAAGTTCCCAACAGGGGGTTGATGGAAGCTTTCTTT
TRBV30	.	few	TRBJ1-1	CAWSLGPEAFF	TGTGCCTGGAGTCTAGGACCTGAAGCTTTCTTT
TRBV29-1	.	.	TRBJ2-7	CSVVFSSEQYF	TGCAGCGTTGTATTTTCGTCGGAGCAGTACTTC
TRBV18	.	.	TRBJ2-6	CASSSTPTAGANVLTF	TGTGCCAGCTCATCGACACCTACGGCTGGGGCCAACGTCCTGACTTTC
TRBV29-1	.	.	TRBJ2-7	CSGGGSYEQYF	TGCAGCGGTGGGGGCTCCTACGAGCAGTACTTC